This T cell receptor (beta chain) was recorded in a study of blood T cells in healthy people across ages. For the study at large: Using template switching, researchers captured about one barcoded beta molecule for each two T cells.

The CDR3 runs 18 residues. The germline CDR1 and CDR2 sequences are SGHTA and FQGNSA. Trimming removed 2 bases at V and 4 bases at J, with 23 bases between. The donors, healthy Caucasians from Russia, were aged roughly 6 to 90. Primed by a sample-barcoded 5' primer and a J-beta primer mix, a second PCR proceeded for 7 to 11 cycles. TCRdb used MiXCR to reprocess the 5' RACE reads, holding one entry per CDR3 protein. The table shows 600,000 to 800,000 distinct CDR3 sequences, with 52% occurring only once. The sequenced sample consisted of blood. This clonotype originated in a woman older than 75 in good health. The J gene is TRBJ2-5, the V gene TRBV7-2; D is perhaps TRBD1 (6 bases). CDR3 nucleotides: TGTGCCAGCAGCTTACCCCTCCCGACAGGTTATTGGGGAGAGACCCAGTACTTC. It is translated as CASSLPLPTGYWGETQYF.